One sample yielded the 10 T cell receptor beta chains listed below, sequenced in a study of blood T cell repertoires in COVID-19. Sequencing used immunoSEQ multiplex PCR; TCRdb keeps in-frame clones, though not all of them. The data hold 450,000 to 600,000 clones, with about 90% observed a single time. The sample consisted of PBMCs or T cells enriched from blood (not recorded which). The source is a woman aged 18 to 35 who had recovered from COVID-19.

This clone appeared once. The rearrangement links TRBV10-1 to TRBJ2-2; TRBD1 might be the D (5 bases). The CDR3 sequence is 17 residues long. Trimming cost V 2 bases and J 1 base, with 14 bases left between them. Looked up from germline, CDR1 is WNHNN and CDR2 is SYGVQD (reference sequence). CDR3 bases: TGCGCCAGCAGTGAGAGCAGGGAAGGCGTGAACACCGGGGAGCTGTTTTTT. This codes for CASSESREGVNTGELFF.

This chain uses TRBV7-9 with TRBJ1-1; D is perhaps TRBD1 (6 bases). This CDR3 is 16 amino acids long. Germline V gene data show CDR1 as SEHNR and CDR2 as FQNEAQ (reference sequence). The germline V and J ends were trimmed by 6 bases and 3 bases, with 20 bases remaining between them. CDR3 in DNA: TGTGCCAGCAGTTCTCTTTACAGGGTGGTACACACTGAAGCTTTCTTT. This codes for CASSSLYRVVHTEAFF. The full variable domain, with the rest looked up from reference TRBV7-9 and TRBJ1-1, is DTGVSQNPRHKITKRGQNVTFRCDPISEHNRLYWYRQTLGQGPEFLTYFQNEAQLEKSRLLSDRFSAERPKGSFSTLEIQRTEQGDSAMYLCASSSLYRVVHTEAFFGQGTRLTVV.

The chain is built from TRBV5-5 and TRBJ1-1, with D maybe TRBD1 (5 bases). This CDR3 has 14 amino acids. V was cut by 0 bases and J by 6 bases, with 12 bases left in between. The germline gives CDR1 SGHKS, CDR2 YYEKEE (reference sequence). The CDR3 DNA follows: TGTGCCAGCAGCTTGGGGCCAGGGTCCCCTGAAGCTTTCTTT. This translates into CASSLGPGSPEAFF.

Worth noting for this clone: Other DNA sequences in this specimen translate into the identical CDR3. The gene calls are TRBV5-1 and TRBJ2-7; D unclear. The CDR3 length is 14 residues. In germline, CDR1 is SGHRS, CDR2 YFSETQ. V was pared by 4 bases and J by 0 bases, with 11 bases between. CDR3 coding DNA: TGCGCCAGCAGCCCAACCGGCGGCTCCTACGAGCAGTACTTC. This encodes CASSPTGGSYEQYF.

This clone was seen a handful of times. The chain uses TRBV7-2 and TRBJ1-1; tentatively, D is TRBD1 (5 bases). Germline values: CDR1 SGHTA, CDR2 FQGNSA. The CDR3 extends over 15 amino acids. Deletions cut 4 bases from V and 0 bases from J, with 12 bases between. Here the CDR3 reads CASSWGGTLNTEAFF. Written as DNA, the CDR3 is TGTGCCAGCAGCTGGGGGGGTACACTGAACACTGAAGCTTTCTTT.

The chain is built from TRBV30 and TRBJ1-5; TRBD1 might be the D (5 bases). The V gene's germline CDR1 is GTSNPN and CDR2 SVGIG (reference sequence). The length of the CDR3 is 18 residues. With 1 base removed from V and 2 bases from J, the gap between germline ends came to 21 bases. DNA for the CDR3: TGTGCCTGGAGTGAGTTCGAGACCCTACAGGTCCGCAATCAGCCCCAGCATTTT. Residues: CAWSEFETLQVRNQPQHF.

V gene TRBV18 combines with J gene TRBJ2-7; D uncertain. The CDR3 length is 15 residues. CDR1 is KGHSH, CDR2 LQKENI, per germline. Trimming pared 3 bases from V and 0 bases from J, leaving 12 bases between. This CDR3 is CASSPPQDPSYEQYF. Here the CDR3 DNA reads TGTGCCAGCTCACCCCCCCAGGATCCCTCCTACGAGCAGTACTTC. Supplemented by reference TRBV18 and TRBJ2-7, the full variable domain reads NAGVMQNPRHLVRRRGQEARLRCSPMKGHSHVYWYRQLPEEGLKFMVYLQKENIIDESGMPKERFSAEFPKEGPSILRIQQVVRGDSAAYFCASSPPQDPSYEQYFGPGTRLTVT.

The rearrangement uses TRBV12-3 or TRBV12-4 and TRBJ1-1; unclear D gene. This CDR3 is 13 amino acids long. Trimming pared 7 bases from V and 0 bases from J, leaving 9 bases between. This CDR3 reads CASTTGLNTEAFF. The CDR3 DNA reads TGTGCCAGCACGACCGGGTTGAACACTGAAGCTTTCTTT.

The chain has TRBV27 and TRBJ2-5; TRBD1 matches 9 bases. There are 16 residues in the CDR3. Trimming removed 6 bases from V and 0 bases from J; junction bases left unmatched: 8. The germline gives CDR1 MNHEY, CDR2 SMNVEV (reference sequence). The CDR3 bases are TGTGCCAGCAGCCCAAATGGACAGGGGTACCAAGAGACCCAGTACTTC. Encoded protein: CASSPNGQGYQETQYF.

This chain connects TRBV7-2 to TRBJ1-6; no definite D call. V gave up 5 bases and J gave up 9 bases, with 17 bases separating them. The CDR3 covers 15 residues. Germline V gives CDR1 SGHTA, CDR2 FQGNSA. The CDR3 here is CASSAESDAFSPLHF. In nucleotides, the CDR3 is TGTGCCAGCAGCGCCGAGTCTGATGCCTTTTCACCCCTCCACTTT.